This T cell receptor (beta chain) was obtained from a study of control samples from healthy donors and cancer patients. Sequenced by immunoSEQ multiplex PCR; TCRdb stores in-frame clones only, minus some. This table holds around 120,000 clones, around 87% found once. Deletions cut 2 bases from V and 3 bases from J, with 17 bases between. CDR1 is SGHNT, CDR2 YYREEE, per germline (reference sequence). The CDR3 runs 16 residues. Specimen: blood. This sequence was found in a man between 60 and 70 years old in good health. This chain joins TRBV5-4 and TRBJ1-2; possible D gene TRBD1, 5 bases. The DNA for the CDR3 is TGTGCCAGCAGCTTTGGGGGAGGGTTTGACGACTATGGCTACACCTTC. Translated, it gives CASSFGGGFDDYGYTF.